The following is a T cell receptor (beta chain) sequence with its context. Antigen specificity is unknown. CDR1 and CDR2 (germline): MNHEY, SVGAGI. CDR3 length equals 15 residues. Trimming shortened V by 1 base and J by 5 bases, and 11 bases separated the two germline ends. PCR involved 60 Vbeta and 13 Jbeta primers. Data came from immunoSEQ multiplex PCR; TCRdb stores just in-frame clones and leaves some out. This sample's table reports about 140,000 clones. The entry originates in a study of cytomegalovirus exposure and HLA in healthy donors. Study in general: Roughly 179 million T cells yielded 100 million or so unique TCR beta sequences, as an earlier analysis found.

Study-level results: Cytomegalovirus-associated status was assigned to about 180 TCR beta chains. Donor immune exposure was known only as CMV serostatus. Common viral pathogens seemed to be connected with several of the most significant clusters, according to a later analysis.

The sequence derives from a man in his forties in good health and CMV-seronegative. The chain recombines TRBV6-5 with TRBJ2-2; D might be TRBD1 (6 bases). The source material was PBMCs. CDR3 bases: TGTGCCAGCAGTTACTTGGGACAATCTACCGGGGAGCTGTTTTTT. As protein: CASSYLGQSTGELFF.